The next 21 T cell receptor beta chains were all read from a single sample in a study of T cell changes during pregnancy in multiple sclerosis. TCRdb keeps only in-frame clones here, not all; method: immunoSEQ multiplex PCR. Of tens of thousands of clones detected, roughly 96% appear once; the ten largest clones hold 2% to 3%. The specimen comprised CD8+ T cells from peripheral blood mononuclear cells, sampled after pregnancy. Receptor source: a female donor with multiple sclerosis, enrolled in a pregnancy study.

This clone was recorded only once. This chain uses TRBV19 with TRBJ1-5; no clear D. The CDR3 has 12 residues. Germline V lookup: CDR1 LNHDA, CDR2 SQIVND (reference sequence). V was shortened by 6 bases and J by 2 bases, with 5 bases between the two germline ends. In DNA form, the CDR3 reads TGTGCCAGTAGGGCAGGCAATCAGCCCCAGCATTTT. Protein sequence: CASRAGNQPQHF.

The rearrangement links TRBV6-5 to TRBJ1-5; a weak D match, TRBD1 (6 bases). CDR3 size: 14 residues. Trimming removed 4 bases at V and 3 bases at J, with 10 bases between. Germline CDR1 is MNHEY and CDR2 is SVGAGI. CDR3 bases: TGTGCCAGCAGTTCCAGGGGCTACAATCAGCCCCAGCATTTT. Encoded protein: CASSSRGYNQPQHF.

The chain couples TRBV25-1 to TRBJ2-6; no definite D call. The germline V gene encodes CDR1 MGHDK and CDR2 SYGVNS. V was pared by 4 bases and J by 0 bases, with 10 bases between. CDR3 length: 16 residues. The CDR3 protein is CASSGIQASGANVLTF. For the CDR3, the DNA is TGTGCCAGCAGTGGGATTCAGGCCTCTGGGGCCAACGTCCTGACTTTC.

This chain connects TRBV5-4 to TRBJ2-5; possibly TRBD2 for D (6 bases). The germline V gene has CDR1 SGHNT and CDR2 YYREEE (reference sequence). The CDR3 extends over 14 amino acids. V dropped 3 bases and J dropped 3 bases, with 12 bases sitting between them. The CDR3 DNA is TGTGCCAGCAGCTCCCGGGACTCAAAAGAGACCCAGTACTTC. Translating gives CASSSRDSKETQYF.

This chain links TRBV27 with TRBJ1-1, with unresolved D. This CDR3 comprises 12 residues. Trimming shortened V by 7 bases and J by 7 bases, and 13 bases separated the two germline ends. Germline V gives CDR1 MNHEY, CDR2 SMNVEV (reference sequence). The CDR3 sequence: CASILWQDEAFF. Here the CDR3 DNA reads TGTGCCAGCATTTTGTGGCAGGATGAAGCTTTCTTT.

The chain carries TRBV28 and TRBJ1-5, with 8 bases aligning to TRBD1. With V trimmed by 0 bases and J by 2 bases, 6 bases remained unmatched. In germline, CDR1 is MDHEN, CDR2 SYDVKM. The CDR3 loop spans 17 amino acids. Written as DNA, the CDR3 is TGTGCCAGCAGTTTATGGCGGCAGGGGGCCGGCAATCAGCCCCAGCATTTT. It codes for CASSLWRQGAGNQPQHF.

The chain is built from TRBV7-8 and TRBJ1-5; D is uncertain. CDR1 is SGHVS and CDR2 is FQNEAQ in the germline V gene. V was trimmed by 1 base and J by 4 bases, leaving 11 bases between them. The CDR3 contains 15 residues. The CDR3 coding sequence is TGTGCCAGCAGCTTAGAGATAACGGGGAATCAGCCCCAGCATTTT. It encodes CASSLEITGNQPQHF.

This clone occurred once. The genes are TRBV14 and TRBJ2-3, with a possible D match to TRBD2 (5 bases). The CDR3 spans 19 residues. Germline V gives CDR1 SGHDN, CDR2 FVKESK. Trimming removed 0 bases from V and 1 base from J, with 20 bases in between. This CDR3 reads CASSQDEALPGIRTDTQYF. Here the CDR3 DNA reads TGTGCCAGCAGCCAAGACGAAGCTCTGCCGGGGATTCGCACAGATACGCAGTATTTT.

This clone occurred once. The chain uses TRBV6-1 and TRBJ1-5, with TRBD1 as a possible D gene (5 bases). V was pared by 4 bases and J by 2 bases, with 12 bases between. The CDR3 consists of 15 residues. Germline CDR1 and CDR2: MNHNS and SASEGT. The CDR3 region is CASSALLGGNQPQHF. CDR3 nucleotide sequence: TGTGCCAGCAGTGCCCTTTTAGGGGGCAATCAGCCCCAGCATTTT.

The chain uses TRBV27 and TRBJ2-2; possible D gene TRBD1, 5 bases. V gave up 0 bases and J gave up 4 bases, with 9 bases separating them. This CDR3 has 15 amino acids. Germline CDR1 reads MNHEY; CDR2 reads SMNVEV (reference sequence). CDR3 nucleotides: TGTGCCAGCAGTTTATCCAGGGTTGTCACCGGGGAGCTGTTTTTT. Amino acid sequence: CASSLSRVVTGELFF.

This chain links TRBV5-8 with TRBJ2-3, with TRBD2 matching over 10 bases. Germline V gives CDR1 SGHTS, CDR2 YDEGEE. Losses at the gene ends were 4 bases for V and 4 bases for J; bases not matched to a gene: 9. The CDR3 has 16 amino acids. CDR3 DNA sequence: TGTGCCAGCAGCCATCGTCTAGCGGGAGTTTCAGATACGCAGTATTTT. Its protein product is CASSHRLAGVSDTQYF.

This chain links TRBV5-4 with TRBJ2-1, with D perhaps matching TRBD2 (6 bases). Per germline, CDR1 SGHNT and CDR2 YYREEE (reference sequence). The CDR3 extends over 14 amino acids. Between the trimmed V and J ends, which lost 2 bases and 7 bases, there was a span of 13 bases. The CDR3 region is CASSLGGSGNEQFF. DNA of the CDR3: TGTGCCAGCAGCTTAGGAGGGAGTGGTAATGAGCAGTTCTTC.

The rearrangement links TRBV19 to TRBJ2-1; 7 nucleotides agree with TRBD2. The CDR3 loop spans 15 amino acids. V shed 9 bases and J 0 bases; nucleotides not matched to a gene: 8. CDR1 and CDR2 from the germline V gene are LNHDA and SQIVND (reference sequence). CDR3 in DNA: TGTGCCAGCGCCCTCGGGGGGAGCTCCTACAATGAGCAGTTCTTC. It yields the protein CASALGGSSYNEQFF.

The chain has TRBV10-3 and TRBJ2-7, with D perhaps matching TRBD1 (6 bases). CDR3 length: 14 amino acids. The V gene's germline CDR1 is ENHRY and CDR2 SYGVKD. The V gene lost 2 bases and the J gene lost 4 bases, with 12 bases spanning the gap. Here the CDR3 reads CAISEGPGVYEQYF. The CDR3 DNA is TGTGCCATCAGTGAGGGCCCAGGGGTGTACGAGCAGTACTTC.

In nucleotides, the CDR3 is TGTGCCAGTAGCCCTGGACTAGCGGGATTGAGCTCCTACAATGAGCAGTTCTTC. This codes for CASSPGLAGLSSYNEQFF. J is TRBJ2-1 and V is TRBV19; 12 nucleotides line up with TRBD2. CDR1 is LNHDA and CDR2 is SQIVND in the germline V gene (reference sequence). Trimming removed 6 bases from V and 0 bases from J; junction bases left unmatched: 9. The CDR3 contains 18 residues. Using reference TRBV19 and TRBJ2-1 for the parts outside the CDR3, the full variable domain is DGGITQSPKYLFRKEGQNVTLSCEQNLNHDAMYWYRQDPGQGLRLIYYSQIVNDFQKGDIAEGYSVSREKKESFPLTVTSAQKNPTAFYLCASSPGLAGLSSYNEQFFGPGTRLTVL.

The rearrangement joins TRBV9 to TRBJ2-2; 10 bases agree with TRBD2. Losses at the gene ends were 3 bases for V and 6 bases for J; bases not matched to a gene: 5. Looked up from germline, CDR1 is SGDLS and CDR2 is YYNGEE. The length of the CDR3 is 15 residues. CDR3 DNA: TGTGCCAGCAGCGCTAGCGGGAGCCTCTCCGGGGAGCTGTTTTTT. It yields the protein CASSASGSLSGELFF.

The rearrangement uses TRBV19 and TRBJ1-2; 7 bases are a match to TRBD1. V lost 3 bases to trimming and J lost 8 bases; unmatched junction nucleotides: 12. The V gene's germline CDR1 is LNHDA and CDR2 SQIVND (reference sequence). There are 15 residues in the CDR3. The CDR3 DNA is TGTGCCAGTAGTATTGTCCCAGGGGGAGGTGGAGGCTACACCTTC. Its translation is CASSIVPGGGGGYTF.

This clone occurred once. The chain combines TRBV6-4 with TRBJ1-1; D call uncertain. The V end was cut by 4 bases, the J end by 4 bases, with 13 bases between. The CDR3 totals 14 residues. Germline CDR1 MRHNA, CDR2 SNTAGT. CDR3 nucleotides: TGTGCCAGCAGTGTTGGAGGGTCTAGCACTGAAGCTTTCTTT. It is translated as CASSVGGSSTEAFF.

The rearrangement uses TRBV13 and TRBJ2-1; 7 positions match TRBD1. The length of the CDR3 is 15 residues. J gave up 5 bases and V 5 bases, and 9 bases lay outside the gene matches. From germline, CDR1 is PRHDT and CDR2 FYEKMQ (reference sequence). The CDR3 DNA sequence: TGTGCCAGCAGCACCGACAGGGTAGGAAACAATGAGCAGTTCTTC. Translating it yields CASSTDRVGNNEQFF.

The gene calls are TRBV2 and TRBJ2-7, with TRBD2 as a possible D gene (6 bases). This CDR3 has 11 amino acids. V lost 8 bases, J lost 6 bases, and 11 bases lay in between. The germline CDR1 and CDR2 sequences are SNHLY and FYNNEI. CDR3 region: CASLTGVEQYF. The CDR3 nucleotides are TGTGCCAGCCTCACGGGGGTCGAGCAGTACTTC.

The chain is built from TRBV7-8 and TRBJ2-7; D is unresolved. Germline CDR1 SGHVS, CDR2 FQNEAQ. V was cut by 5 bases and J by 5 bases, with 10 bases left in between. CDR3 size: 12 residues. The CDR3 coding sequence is TGTGCCAGCAGCCCCCGGTTCGACGAGCAGTACTTC. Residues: CASSPRFDEQYF.